This T cell receptor (beta chain) was recovered during a study of cytomegalovirus exposure and HLA in healthy donors. As for the study in general: Genotyping showed 70% to 90% of almost 400 donors falling in the Caucasian-associated ancestry cluster.

General study results and limits: Later on, a genetic analysis was performed. It linked a missense variant in DCLRE1C with V- and J-gene trimming of TCR beta. According to a later analysis, donors in an Asian-associated ancestry cluster reportedly had fewer N-insertions than the 666-donor mean.

Of note for this clone: Its specificity is not known.

Healthy donors of bone marrow made up the group. A multiplex PCR was run with 60 Vbeta primers and 13 Jbeta primers. Generated by immunoSEQ multiplex PCR, the TCRdb table keeps only in-frame clones and is missing some. This sample has about 130,000 clones, with 75% to 85% found just once. What was sequenced was PBMCs. The TCR originated in a woman aged 40 to 55 in good health and CMV-seropositive.

CDR3 amino acids: CASSGRRDYTF. CDR3 DNA: TGTGCCAGCAGTGGGAGGAGGGACTACACCTTC. The rearrangement uses TRBV9 and TRBJ1-2; D remains ambiguous. The germline gives CDR1 SGDLS, CDR2 YYNGEE. The V gene lost 5 bases and the J gene lost 10 bases, with 12 bases spanning the gap. The CDR3 runs to 11 residues.